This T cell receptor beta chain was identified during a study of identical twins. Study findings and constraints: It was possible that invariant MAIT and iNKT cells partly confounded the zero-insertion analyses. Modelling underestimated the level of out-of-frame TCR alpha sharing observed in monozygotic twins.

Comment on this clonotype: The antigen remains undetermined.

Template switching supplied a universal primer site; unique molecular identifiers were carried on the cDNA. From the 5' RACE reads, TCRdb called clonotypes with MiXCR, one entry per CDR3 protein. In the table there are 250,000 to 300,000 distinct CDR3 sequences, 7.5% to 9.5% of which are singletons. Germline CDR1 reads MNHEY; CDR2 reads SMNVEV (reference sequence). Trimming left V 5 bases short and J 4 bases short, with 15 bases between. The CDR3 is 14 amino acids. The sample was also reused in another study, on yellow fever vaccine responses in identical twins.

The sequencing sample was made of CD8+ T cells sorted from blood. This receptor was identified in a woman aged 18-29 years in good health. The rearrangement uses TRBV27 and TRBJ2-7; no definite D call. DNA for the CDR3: TGTGCCAGCAGTCCTCTTCTGCGGCTATACGAGCAGTACTTC. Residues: CASSPLLRLYEQYF.